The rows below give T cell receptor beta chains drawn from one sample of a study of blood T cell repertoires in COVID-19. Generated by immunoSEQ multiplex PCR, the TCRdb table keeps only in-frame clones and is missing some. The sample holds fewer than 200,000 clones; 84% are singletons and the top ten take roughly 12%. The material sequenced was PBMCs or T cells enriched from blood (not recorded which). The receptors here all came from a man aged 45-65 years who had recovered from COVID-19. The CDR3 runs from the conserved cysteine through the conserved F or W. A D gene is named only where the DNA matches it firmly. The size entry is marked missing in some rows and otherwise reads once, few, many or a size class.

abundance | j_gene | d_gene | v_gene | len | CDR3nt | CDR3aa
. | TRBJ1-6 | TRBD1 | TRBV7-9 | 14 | TGTGCCAGCAGTCAAACAGGGGACGATTCACCCCTCCACTTT | CASSQTGDDSPLHF
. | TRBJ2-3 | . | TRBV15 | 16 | TGTGCCACCAGCAGAGATCGAGGGGGTCGCGCAGATACGCAGTATTTT | CATSRDRGGRADTQYF
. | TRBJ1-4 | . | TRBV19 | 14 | TGTGCCAGTACTCCCAGGGGCCGTTGGGAAAAACTGTTTTTT | CASTPRGRWEKLFF
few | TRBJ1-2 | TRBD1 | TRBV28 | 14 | TGTGCCAGCAGGATGACGACAGGGCGGTATGGCTACACCTTC | CASRMTTGRYGYTF
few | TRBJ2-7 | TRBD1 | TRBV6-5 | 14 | TGTGCCAGCAGTTACTCAGGGGGCATGAACGAGCAGTACTTC | CASSYSGGMNEQYF
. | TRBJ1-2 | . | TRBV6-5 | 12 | TGTGCCAGCAGCAACGGACAGTATGGCTACACCTTC | CASSNGQYGYTF
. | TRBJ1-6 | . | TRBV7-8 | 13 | TGTGCCAGCAGCTTAAGGGGAAAGTCACCCCTCCACTTT | CASSLRGKSPLHF
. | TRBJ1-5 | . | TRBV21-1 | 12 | TGTGCCAGCGCGGGGCGTAATCAGCCCCAGCATTTT | CASAGRNQPQHF
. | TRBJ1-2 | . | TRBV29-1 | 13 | TGCAGCGTTGGCGGGGGGCCGCTTGGAGGCTACACCTTC | CSVGGGPLGGYTF
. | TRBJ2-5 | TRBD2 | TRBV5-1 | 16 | TGCGCCAGCAGCTTGCTAGCGGGGGGTACACAAGAGACCCAGTACTTC | CASSLLAGGTQETQYF
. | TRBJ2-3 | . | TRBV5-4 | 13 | TGTGCCAGCAGCGGGCCTTACACAGATACGCAGTATTTT | CASSGPYTDTQYF
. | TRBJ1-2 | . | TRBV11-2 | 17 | TGTGCCAGCAGCCCGGGGGGGGTGCCGAGAGGCCTCTATGGCTACACCTTC | CASSPGGVPRGLYGYTF
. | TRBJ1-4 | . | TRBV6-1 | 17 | TGTGCCAGCAGTGAAAATTATCTCTACCGGGTGGATGAAAAACTGTTTTTT | CASSENYLYRVDEKLFF
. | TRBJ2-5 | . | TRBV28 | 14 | TGTGCCAGCAGCCCCAAACAGGGTACGGAGACCCAGTACTTC | CASSPKQGTETQYF
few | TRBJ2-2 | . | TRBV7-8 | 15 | TGTGCCAGCAGCTTAAGCATTACGAACACCGGGGAGCTGTTTTTT | CASSLSITNTGELFF
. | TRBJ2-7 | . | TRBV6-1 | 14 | TGTGCCACCCGCGGTGAAGGTCCCTCCTACGAGCAGTACTTC | CATRGEGPSYEQYF
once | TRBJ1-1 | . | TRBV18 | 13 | TGTGCCAGCTCACCACAGCGGAACACTGAAGCTTTCTTT | CASSPQRNTEAFF